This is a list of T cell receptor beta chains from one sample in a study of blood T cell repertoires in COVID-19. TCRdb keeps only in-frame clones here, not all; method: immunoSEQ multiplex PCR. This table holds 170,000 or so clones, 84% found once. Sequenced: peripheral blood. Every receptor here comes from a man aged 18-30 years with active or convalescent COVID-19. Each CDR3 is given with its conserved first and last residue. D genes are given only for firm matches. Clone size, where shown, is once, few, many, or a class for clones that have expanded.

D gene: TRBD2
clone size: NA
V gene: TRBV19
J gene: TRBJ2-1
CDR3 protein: CASSTSRLASYNEQFF
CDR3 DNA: TGTGCCAGTAGTACCTCGAGACTAGCCTCCTACAATGAGCAGTTCTTC

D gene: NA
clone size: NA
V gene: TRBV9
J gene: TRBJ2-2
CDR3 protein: CASSVTGANTGELFF
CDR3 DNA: TGTGCCAGCAGCGTAACAGGAGCGAACACCGGGGAGCTGTTTTTT

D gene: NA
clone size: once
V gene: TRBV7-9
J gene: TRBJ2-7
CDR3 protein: CASSLGNGLLGQYF
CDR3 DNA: TGTGCCAGCAGCTTAGGGAATGGTCTACTAGGGCAGTACTTC

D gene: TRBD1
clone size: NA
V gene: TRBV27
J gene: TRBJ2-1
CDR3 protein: CASSRQGPSSYNEQFF
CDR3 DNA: TGTGCCAGCAGCCGACAGGGGCCATCCTCCTACAATGAGCAGTTCTTC

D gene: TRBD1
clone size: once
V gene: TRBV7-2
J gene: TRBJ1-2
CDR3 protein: CASSRYRDSNGYTF
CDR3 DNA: TGTGCCAGCAGCAGGTACCGGGACAGTAATGGCTACACCTTC

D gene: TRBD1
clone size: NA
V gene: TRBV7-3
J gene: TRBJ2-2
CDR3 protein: CASSPAGTGNTGELFF
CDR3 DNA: TGTGCCAGCAGCCCGGCCGGGACAGGGAACACCGGGGAGCTGTTTTTT

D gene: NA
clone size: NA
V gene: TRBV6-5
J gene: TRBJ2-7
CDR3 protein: CASRGAGGPKEQYF
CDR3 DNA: TGTGCCAGCAGGGGGGCAGGGGGGCCTAAAGAGCAGTACTTC

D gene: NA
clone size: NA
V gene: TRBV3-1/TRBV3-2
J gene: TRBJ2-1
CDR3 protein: CASSPGAGYNEQFF
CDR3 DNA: TGTGCCAGCAGCCCGGGTGCGGGTTACAATGAGCAGTTCTTC

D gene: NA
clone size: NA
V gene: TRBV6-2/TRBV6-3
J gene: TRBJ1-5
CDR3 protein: CASSSLGGGSNQPQHF
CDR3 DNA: TGTGCCAGCAGTTCCCTCGGGGGGGGAAGCAATCAGCCCCAGCATTTT

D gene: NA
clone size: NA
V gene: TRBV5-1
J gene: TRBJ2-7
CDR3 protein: CASSFEEGYEQYF
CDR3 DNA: TGCGCCAGCAGCTTCGAGGAGGGGTACGAGCAGTACTTC

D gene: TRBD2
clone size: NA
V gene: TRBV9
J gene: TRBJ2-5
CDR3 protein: CASSLGGLAQGETQYF
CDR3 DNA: TGTGCCAGCAGCCTGGGGGGACTAGCCCAGGGAGAGACCCAGTACTTC

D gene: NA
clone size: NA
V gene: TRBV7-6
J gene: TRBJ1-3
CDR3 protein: CASSLAGRGNTIYF
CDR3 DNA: TGTGCCAGCAGCTTAGCGGGGCGCGGAAACACCATATATTTT

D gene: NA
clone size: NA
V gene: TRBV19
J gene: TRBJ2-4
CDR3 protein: CASSIDRAKNIQYF
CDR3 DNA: TGTGCCAGTAGTATAGATCGGGCCAAAAACATTCAGTACTTC

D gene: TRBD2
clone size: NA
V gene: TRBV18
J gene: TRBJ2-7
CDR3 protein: CASSPQREYEQYF
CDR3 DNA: TGTGCCAGCTCACCTCAGCGGGAGTACGAGCAGTACTTC

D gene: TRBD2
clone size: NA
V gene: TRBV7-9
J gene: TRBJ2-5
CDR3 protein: CASSPWTSGETQYF
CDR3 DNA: TGTGCCAGCAGCCCGTGGACTAGCGGCGAGACCCAGTACTTC

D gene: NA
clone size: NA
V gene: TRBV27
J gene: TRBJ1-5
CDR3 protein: CASSSLRGGHQPQHF
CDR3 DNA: TGTGCCAGCAGTTCCCTCCGGGGTGGGCATCAGCCCCAGCATTTT

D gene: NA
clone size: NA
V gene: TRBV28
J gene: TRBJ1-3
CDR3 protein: CASSPGHDSGNTIYF
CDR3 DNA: TGTGCCAGCAGCCCCGGACATGACTCTGGAAACACCATATATTTT

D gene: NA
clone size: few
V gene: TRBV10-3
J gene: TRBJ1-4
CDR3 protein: CAISGGGNEKLFF
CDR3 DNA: TGTGCCATCAGTGGAGGGGGAAATGAAAAACTGTTTTTT

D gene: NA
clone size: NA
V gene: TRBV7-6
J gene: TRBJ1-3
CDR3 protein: CASSLEVDWGRSLAGNTIYF
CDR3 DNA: TGTGCCAGCAGCTTAGAAGTTGACTGGGGCAGGAGCCTGGCTGGAAACACCATATATTTT

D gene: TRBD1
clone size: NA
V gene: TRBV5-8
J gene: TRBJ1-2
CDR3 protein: CASSLNRGLDGYTF
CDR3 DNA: TGTGCCAGCAGCTTGAACAGGGGGCTGGATGGCTACACCTTC

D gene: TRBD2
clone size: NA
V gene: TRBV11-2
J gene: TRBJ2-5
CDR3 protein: CASSLGGLAGGTQYF
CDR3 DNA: TGTGCCAGCAGCTTAGGCGGACTAGCTGGGGGGACCCAGTACTTC

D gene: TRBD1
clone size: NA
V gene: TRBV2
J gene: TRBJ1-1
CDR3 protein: CASSVQGRGTEAFF
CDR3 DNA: TGTGCCAGCAGTGTACAGGGGCGAGGCACTGAAGCTTTCTTT